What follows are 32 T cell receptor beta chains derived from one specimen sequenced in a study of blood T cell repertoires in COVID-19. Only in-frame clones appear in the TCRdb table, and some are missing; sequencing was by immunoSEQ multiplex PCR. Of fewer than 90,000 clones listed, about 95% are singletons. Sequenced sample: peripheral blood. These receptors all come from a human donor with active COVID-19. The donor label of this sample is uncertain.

The CDR3 nucleotides read TGTGCCAGCAGCAACCTGAATTACAACGAGCAGTACTTC. It yields the protein CASSNLNYNEQYF. The chain combines TRBV12-3 or TRBV12-4 with TRBJ2-7; D is unresolved. The CDR3 is made up of 13 amino acids. V shed 6 bases and J shed 5 bases, with 14 bases lying between them.

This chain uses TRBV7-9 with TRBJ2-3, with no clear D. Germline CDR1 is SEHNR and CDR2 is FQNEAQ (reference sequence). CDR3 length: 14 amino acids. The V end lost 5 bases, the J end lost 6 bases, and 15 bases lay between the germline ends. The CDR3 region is CASSPLDATDTQYF. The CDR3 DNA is TGTGCCAGCAGCCCGCTTGATGCCACTGATACGCAGTATTTT.

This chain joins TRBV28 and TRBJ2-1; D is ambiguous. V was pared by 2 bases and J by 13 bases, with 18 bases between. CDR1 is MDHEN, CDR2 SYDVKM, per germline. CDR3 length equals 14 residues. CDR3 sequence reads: CASSLTLLRSPQFF. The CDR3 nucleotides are TGTGCCAGCAGTTTAACCCTGTTAAGGAGCCCTCAGTTCTTC.

The CDR3 is CASSWDRDEQYF. DNA of the CDR3: TGCGCCAGCAGCTGGGACAGGGACGAGCAGTACTTC. V gene TRBV5-1 combines with J gene TRBJ2-7; 9 nucleotides agree with TRBD1. CDR1 is SGHRS, CDR2 YFSETQ, per germline. Trimming at V came to 3 bases and at J to 5 bases, leaving 0 bases not matched to a gene. This CDR3 spans 12 amino acids.

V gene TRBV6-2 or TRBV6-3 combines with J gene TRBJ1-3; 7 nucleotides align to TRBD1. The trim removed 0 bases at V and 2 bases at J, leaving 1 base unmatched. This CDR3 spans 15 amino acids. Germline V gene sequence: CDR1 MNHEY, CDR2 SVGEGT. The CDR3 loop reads CASSYSGQAGNTIYF. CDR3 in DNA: TGTGCCAGCAGTTACTCCGGACAGGCTGGAAACACCATATATTTT.

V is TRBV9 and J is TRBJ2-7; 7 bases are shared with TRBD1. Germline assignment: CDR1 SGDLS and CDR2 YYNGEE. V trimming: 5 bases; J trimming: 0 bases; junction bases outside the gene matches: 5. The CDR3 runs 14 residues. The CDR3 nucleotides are TGTGCCAGCAGTGTTCGGGACAGCTCCTACGAGCAGTACTTC. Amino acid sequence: CASSVRDSSYEQYF.

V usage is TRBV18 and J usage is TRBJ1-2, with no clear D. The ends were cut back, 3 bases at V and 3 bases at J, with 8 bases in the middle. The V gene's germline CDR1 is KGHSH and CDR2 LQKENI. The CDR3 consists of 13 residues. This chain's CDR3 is CASSPVGDYGYTF. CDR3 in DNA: TGTGCCAGCTCACCCGTGGGCGACTATGGCTACACCTTC.

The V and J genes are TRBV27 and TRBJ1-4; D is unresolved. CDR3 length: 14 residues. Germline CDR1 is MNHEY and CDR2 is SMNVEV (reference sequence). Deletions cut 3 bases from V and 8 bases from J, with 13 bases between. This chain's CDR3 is CASSFRGVREKLFF. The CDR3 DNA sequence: TGTGCCAGCAGTTTTCGGGGTGTCCGCGAAAAACTGTTTTTT.

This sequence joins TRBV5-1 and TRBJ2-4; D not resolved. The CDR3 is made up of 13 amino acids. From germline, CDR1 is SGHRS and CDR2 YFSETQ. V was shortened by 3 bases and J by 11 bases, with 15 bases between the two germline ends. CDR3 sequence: CASSYDSVVVQYF. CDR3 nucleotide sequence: TGCGCCAGCAGCTACGATAGTGTGGTCGTTCAGTACTTC.

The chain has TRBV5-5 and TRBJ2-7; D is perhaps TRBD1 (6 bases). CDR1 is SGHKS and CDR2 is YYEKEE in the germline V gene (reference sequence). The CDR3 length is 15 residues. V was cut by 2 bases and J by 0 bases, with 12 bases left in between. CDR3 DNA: TGTGCCAGCAGCTTAGGGAACAGGGACTCCTACGAGCAGTACTTC. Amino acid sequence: CASSLGNRDSYEQYF.

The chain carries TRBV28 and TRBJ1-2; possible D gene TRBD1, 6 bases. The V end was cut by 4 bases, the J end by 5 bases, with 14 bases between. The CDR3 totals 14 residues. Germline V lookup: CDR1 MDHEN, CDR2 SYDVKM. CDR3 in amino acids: CASSSSGTSYGYTF. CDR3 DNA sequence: TGTGCCAGCAGTTCGTCCGGGACATCTTATGGCTACACCTTC.

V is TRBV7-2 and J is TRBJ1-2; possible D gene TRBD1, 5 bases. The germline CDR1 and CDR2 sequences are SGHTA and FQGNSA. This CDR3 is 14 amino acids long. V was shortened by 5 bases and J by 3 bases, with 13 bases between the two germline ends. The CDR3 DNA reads TGTGCCAGCAGCCCTGCGACGGGGGACTATGGCTACACCTTC. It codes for CASSPATGDYGYTF.

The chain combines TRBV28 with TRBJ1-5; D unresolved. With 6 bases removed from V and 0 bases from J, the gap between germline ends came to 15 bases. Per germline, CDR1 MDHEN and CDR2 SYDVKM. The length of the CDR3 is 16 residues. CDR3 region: CASSLSQAYSNQPQHF. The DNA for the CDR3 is TGTGCCAGCAGCCTGTCGCAGGCTTATAGCAATCAGCCCCAGCATTTT. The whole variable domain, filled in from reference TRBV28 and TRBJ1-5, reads DVKVTQSSRYLVKRTGEKVFLECVQDMDHENMFWYRQDPGLGLRLIYFSYDVKMKEKGDIPEGYSVSREKKERFSLILESASTNQTSMYLCASSLSQAYSNQPQHFGDGTRLSIL.

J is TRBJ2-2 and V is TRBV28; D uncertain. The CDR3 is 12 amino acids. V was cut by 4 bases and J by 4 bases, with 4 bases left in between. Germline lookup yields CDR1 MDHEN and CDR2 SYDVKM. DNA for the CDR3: TGTGCCAGCAGTTGGGCCACCGGGGAGCTGTTTTTT. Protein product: CASSWATGELFF.

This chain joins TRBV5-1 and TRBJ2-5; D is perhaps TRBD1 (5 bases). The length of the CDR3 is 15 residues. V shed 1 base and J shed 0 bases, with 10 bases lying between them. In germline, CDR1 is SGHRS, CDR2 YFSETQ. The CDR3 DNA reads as TGCGCCAGCAGCTTGTCAGGGCCCTACCAAGAGACCCAGTACTTC. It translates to CASSLSGPYQETQYF.

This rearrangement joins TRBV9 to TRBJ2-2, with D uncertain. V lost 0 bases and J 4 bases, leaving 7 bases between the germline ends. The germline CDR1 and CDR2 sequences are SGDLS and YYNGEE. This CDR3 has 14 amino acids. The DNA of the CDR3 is TGTGCCAGCAGCGTAGACCCGAGCACCGGGGAGCTGTTTTTT. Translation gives CASSVDPSTGELFF.

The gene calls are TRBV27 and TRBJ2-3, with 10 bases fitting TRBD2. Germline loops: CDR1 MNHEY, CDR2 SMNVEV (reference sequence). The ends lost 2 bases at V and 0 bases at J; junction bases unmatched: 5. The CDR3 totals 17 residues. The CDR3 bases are TGTGCCAGCAGTTTAATGGGACTAGCGACAAGCACAGATACGCAGTATTTT. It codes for CASSLMGLATSTDTQYF.

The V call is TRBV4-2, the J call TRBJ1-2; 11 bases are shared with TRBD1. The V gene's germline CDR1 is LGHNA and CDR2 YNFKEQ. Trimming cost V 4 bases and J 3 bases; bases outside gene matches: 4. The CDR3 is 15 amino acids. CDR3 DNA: TGTGCCAGCAGCCCAGGACAGGGGGCTGACTATGGCTACACCTTC. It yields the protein CASSPGQGADYGYTF.

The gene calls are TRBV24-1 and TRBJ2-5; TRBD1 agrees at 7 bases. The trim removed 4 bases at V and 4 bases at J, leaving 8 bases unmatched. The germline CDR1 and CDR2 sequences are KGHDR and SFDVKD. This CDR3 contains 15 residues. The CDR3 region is CATSELSGGVETQYF. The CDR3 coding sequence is TGTGCCACCAGTGAATTATCAGGGGGAGTAGAGACCCAGTACTTC.

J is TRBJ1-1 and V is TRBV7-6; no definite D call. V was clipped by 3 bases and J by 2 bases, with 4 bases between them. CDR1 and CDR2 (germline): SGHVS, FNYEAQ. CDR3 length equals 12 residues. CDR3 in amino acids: CASSFPNTEAFF. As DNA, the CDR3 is TGTGCCAGCAGCTTCCCAAACACTGAAGCTTTCTTT.

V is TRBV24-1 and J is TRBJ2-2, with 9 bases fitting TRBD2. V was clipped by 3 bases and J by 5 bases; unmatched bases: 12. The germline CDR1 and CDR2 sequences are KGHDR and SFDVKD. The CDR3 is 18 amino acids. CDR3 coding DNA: TGTGCCACCAGTGATCCCCTACCCGGGACTAGCTTAACCGGGGAGCTGTTTTTT. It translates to CATSDPLPGTSLTGELFF.

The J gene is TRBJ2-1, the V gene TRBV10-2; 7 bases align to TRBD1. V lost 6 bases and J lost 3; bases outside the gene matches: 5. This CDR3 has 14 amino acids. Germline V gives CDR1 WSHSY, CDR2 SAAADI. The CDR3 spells CASRTGQVYNEQFF. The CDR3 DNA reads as TGCGCCAGCAGAACCGGACAGGTCTACAATGAGCAGTTCTTC.

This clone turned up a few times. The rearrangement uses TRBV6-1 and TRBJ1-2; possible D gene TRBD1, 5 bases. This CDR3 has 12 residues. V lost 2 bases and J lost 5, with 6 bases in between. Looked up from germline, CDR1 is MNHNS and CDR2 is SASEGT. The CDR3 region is CASSEPGYGYTF. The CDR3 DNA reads TGTGCCAGCAGTGAACCAGGGTATGGCTACACCTTC.

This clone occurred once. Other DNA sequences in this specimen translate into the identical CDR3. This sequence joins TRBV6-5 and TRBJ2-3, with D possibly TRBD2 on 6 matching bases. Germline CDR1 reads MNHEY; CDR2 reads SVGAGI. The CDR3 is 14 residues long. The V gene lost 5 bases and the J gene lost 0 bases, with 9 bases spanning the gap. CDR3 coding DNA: TGTGCCAGCAGTCGGAGCGGGAGCACAGATACGCAGTATTTT. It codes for CASSRSGSTDTQYF.

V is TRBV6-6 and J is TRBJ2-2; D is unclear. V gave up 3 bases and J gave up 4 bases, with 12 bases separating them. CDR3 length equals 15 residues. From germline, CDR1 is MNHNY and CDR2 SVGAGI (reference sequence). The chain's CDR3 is CASSYQTILTGELFF. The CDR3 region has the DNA TGTGCCAGCAGTTATCAGACAATTCTCACCGGGGAGCTGTTTTTT.

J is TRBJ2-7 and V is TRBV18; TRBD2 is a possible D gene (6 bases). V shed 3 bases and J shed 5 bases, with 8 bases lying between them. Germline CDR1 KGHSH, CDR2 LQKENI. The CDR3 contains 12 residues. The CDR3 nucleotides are TGTGCCAGCTCACCGTGGGAGGACGAGCAGTACTTC. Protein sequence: CASSPWEDEQYF.

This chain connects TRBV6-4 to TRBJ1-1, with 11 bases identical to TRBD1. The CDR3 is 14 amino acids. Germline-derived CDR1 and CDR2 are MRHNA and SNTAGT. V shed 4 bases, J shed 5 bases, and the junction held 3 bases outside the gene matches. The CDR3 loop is CASSVDRGLTEAFF. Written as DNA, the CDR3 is TGTGCCAGCAGTGTGGACAGGGGGCTAACTGAAGCTTTCTTT.

In nucleotides, the CDR3 is TGTGCCAGCAGCGTCGGTCCAACTAATGAAAAACTGTTTTTT. Translating gives CASSVGPTNEKLFF. The chain carries TRBV9 and TRBJ1-4, with no clear D. CDR1 is SGDLS, CDR2 YYNGEE, per germline. This CDR3 region has 14 residues. Trimming left V 2 bases short and J 0 bases short, with 5 bases between.

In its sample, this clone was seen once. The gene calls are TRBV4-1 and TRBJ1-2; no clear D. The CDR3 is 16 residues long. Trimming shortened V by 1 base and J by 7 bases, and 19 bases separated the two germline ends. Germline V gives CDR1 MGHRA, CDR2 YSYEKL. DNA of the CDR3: TGCGCCAGCAGCCAAGTGATTGGAGGGATAAGAGGTGGCTACACCTTC. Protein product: CASSQVIGGIRGGYTF.

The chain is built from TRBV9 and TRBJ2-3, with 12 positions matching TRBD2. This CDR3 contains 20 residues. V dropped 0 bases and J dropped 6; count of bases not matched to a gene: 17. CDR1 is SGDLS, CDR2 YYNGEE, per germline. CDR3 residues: CASSVVGRTGLAGNQDTQYF. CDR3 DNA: TGTGCCAGCAGCGTAGTTGGGAGAACAGGACTAGCGGGGAACCAGGATACGCAGTATTTT.

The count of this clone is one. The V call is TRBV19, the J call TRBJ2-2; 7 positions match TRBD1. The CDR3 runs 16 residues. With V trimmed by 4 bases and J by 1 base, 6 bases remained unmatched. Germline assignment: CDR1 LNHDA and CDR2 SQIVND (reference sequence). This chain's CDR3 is CASSTSTGMNTGELFF. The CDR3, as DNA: TGTGCCAGTAGTACCTCGACAGGGATGAACACCGGGGAGCTGTTTTTT.

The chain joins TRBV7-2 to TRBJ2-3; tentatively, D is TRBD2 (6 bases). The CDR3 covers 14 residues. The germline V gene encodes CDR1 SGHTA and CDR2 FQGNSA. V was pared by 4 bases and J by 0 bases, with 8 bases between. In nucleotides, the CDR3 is TGTGCCAGCAGCTGGAGCGGGAGCACAGATACGCAGTATTTT. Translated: CASSWSGSTDTQYF.